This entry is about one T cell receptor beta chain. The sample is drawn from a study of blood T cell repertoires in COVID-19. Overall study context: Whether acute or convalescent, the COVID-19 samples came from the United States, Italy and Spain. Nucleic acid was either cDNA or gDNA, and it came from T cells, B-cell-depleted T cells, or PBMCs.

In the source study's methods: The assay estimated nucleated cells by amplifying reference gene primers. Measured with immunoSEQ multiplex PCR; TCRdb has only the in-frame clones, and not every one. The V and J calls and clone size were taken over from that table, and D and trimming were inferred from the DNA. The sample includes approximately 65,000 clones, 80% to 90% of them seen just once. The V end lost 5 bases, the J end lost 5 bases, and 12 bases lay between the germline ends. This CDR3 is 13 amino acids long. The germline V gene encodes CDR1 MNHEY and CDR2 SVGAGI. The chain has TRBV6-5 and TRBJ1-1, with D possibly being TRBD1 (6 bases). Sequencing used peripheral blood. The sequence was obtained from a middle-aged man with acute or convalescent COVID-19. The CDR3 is CASSQQGGTEAFF. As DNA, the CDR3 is TGTGCCAGCAGTCAACAGGGAGGGACTGAAGCTTTCTTT.